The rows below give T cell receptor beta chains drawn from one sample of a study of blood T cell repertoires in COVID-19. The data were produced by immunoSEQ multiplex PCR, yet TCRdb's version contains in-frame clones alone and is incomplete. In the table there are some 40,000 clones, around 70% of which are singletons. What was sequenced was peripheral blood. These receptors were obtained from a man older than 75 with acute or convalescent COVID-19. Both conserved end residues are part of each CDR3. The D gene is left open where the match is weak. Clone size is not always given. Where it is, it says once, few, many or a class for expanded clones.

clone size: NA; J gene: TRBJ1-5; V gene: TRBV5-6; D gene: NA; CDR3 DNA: TGTGCCAGCAGCTTGGGGAGGTCGGGGCAGCCCCAGCATTTT; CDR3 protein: CASSLGRSGQPQHF
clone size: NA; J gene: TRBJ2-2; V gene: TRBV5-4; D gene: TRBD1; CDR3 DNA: TGTGCCAGCAGCAGACCGACAGGGAGCGGGGAGCTGTTTTTT; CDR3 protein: CASSRPTGSGELFF
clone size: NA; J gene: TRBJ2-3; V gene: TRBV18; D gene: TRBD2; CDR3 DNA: TGTGCCAGCTCACCCCCGGGACTAGCGTCCGGAGATACGCAGTATTTT; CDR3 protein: CASSPPGLASGDTQYF
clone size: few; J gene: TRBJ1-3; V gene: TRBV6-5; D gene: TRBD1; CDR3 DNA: TGTGCCAGCAGTCACAGGGGGCTTGGAAACACCATATATTTT; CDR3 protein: CASSHRGLGNTIYF
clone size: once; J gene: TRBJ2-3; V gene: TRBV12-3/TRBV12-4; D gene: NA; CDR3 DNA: TGTGCCAGCCGGCAGGGTGCAAATACGCAGTATTTT; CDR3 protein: CASRQGANTQYF
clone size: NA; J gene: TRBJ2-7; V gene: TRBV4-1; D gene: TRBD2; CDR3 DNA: TGCGCCAGCAGCCAAGATACCCCTAGCGGGAGGGCCCACGAGCAGTACTTC; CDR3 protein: CASSQDTPSGRAHEQYF
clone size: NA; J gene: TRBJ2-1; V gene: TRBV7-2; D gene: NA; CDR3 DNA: TGTGCCAGCAGCCCGCGGAGGACTGAGCAGTTCTTC; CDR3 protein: CASSPRRTEQFF
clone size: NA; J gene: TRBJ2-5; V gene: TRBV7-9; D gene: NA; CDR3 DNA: TGTGCCAGCAGCTCAACACAAGAGACCCAGTACTTC; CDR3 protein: CASSSTQETQYF
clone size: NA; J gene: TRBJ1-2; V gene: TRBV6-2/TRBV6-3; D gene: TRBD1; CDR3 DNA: TGTGCCAGCAGTCGACAGGGGGGCTACACCTTC; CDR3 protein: CASSRQGGYTF
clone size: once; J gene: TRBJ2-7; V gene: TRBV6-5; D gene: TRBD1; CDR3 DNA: TGTGCCAGCAGCACCGGGACAGGGGGGAGAGGGCAGTACTTC; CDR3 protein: CASSTGTGGRGQYF
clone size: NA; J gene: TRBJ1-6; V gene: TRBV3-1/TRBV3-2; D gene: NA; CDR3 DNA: TGTGCCAGCAGCCAAGGGGAGGTTATCAGTTCACCCCTCCACTTT; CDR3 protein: CASSQGEVISSPLHF
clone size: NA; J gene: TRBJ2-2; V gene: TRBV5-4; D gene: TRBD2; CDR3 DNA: TGTGCCAGCAGCACAGGGACTAGCGGGACCGGGGAGCTGTTTTTT; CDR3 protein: CASSTGTSGTGELFF
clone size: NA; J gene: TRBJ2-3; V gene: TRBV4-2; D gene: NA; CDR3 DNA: TGTGCCAGCAGCCAAGGCACTGGGACTAGCACAGATACGCAGTATTTT; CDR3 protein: CASSQGTGTSTDTQYF
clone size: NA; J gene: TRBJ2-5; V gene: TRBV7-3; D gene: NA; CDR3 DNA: TGTGCCAGCAGCTTCGGTGGAGAGACCCAGTACTTC; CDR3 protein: CASSFGGETQYF
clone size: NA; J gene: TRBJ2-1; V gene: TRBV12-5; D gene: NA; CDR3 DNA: TGTGCTAGTGGTTTTATAACGGGAAATGAGCAGTTCTTC; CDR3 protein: CASGFITGNEQFF
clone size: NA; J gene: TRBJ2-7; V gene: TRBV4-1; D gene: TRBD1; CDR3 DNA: TGCGCCAGCAGCCAAGACGGACAGGGGGGATTCTACGAGCAGTACTTC; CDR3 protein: CASSQDGQGGFYEQYF
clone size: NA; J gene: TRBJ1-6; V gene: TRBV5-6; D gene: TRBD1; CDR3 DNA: TGTGCCAGCAGCCAGGACCTCCGACAGGGATCACCCCTCCACTTT; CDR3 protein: CASSQDLRQGSPLHF
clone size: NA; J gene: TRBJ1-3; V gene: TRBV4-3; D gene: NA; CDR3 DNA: TGCGCCAGCAGCCAAGGGAGGAACACCATATATTTT; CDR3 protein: CASSQGRNTIYF
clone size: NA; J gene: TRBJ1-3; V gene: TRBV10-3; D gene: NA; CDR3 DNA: TGTGCCATCAGAGGAGGGTCTGGAAACACCATATATTTT; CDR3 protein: CAIRGGSGNTIYF
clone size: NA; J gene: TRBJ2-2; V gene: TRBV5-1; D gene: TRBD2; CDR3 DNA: TGCGCCAGCAGCTTGGACGGGAGGGGGACCGGGGAGCTGTTTTTT; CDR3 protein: CASSLDGRGTGELFF
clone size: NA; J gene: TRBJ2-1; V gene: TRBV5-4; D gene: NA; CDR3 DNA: TGTGCCAGCAGCTCGAATCGAGGGGGGGCCTATGAGCAGTTCTTC; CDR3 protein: CASSSNRGGAYEQFF
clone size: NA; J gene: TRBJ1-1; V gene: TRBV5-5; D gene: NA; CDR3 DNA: TGTGCCAGCAGCCCCGGGGAAACTGAAGCTTTCTTT; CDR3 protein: CASSPGETEAFF
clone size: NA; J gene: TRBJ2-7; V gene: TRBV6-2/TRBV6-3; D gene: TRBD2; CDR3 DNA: TGTGCCAGCAGTTACTCGGAGGGAGGGCCATTCTCCTACGAGCAGTACTTC; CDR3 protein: CASSYSEGGPFSYEQYF
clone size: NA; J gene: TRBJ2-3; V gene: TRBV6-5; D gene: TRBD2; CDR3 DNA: TGTGCCAGCAGTTACTCTGCTAGCGGGACTGGAGATACGCAGTATTTT; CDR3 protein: CASSYSASGTGDTQYF
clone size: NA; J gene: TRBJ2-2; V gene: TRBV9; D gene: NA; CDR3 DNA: TGTGCCAGCAGCGTAAGGGGACACTCCAACACCGGGGAGCTGTTTTTT; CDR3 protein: CASSVRGHSNTGELFF
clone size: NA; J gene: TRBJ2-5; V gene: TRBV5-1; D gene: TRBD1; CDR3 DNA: TGCGCCAGCAGCCACCGGGACAGCCAAGAGACCCAGTACTTC; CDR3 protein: CASSHRDSQETQYF
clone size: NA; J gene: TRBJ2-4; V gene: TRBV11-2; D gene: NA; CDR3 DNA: TGTGCCAGCAGCCTCTCCTTTGCCAAAAACATTCAGTACTTC; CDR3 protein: CASSLSFAKNIQYF
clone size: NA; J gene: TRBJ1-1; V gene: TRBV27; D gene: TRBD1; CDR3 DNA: TGTGCCAGTAAAACAGGGGGGACCACTGAAGCTTTCTTT; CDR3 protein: CASKTGGTTEAFF
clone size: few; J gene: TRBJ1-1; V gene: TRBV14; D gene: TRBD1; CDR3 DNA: TGTGCCAGCAGCCCGACCCAGACAGGGTTAGCTTTCTTT; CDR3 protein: CASSPTQTGLAFF
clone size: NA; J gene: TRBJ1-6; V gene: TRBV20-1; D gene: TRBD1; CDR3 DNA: TGCAGTGCTAGTCTACCGGGACAGGGTGATTCACCCCTCCACTTT; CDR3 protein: CSASLPGQGDSPLHF
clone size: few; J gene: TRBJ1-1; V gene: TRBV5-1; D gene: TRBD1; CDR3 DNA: TGCGCCAGCACTTCTGACAGGGGGAACACTGAAGCTTTCTTT; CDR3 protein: CASTSDRGNTEAFF
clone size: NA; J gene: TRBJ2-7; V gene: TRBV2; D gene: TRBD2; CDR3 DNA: TGTGCCAGCAGGGCTAGCGGGAGTTCGTACGAGCAGTACTTC; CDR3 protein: CASRASGSSYEQYF
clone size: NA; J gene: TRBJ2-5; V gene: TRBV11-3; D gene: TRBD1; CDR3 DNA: TGTGCCAGCAGCTTAATGAGCGACAGGGGAAGAGAGACCCAGTACTTC; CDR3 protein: CASSLMSDRGRETQYF
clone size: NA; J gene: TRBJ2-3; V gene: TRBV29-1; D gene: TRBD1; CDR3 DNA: TGCAGCGCAAGGACCCGGGACAGGGGGGGGGATACGCAGTATTTT; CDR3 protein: CSARTRDRGGDTQYF
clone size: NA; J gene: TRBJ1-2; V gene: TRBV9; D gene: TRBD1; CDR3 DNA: TGTGCCAGCAGCGAGGGACAGGGTAACTATGGCTACACCTTC; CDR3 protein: CASSEGQGNYGYTF